This record covers a single T cell receptor beta chain. Its target is unknown. The sample originates from a study of T cell responses to AZD1222 COVID-19 vaccine. Study results and caveats: Repertoires were obtained only post-peak T cell response. Spike-specific TCR breadth and depth grew following two AZD1222 doses.

The ends lost 3 bases at V and 9 bases at J; junction bases unmatched: 5. CDR1 and CDR2 from the germline V gene are MNHEY and SMNVEV (reference sequence). This CDR3 has 14 amino acids. Libraries were prepared by immunoSEQ multiplex PCR; TCRdb keeps only in-frame clonotypes and omits some of them. The sample has more than 95,000 clones; about 89% are singletons. The TCR was taken from an adult in good health. This chain links TRBV27 with TRBJ1-6; TRBD1 matches at 7 bases. Sequences were derived from peripheral blood, sampled on day 0 of AZD1222 vaccination. The CDR3 DNA sequence: TGTGCCAGCAGTTTTAGGACAGGTTTTTCACCCCTCCACTTT. It translates to CASSFRTGFSPLHF.